A selection of T cell receptor beta chains follows, all from one sample in a study of T-cell reconstitution after alpha-beta-depleted transplantation in children. In TCRdb, the PCR reads were re-called with MiXCR into one record per CDR3 protein. This sample has fewer than 700,000 distinct CDR3 sequences, with around 13% found just once. This specimen was PBMCs, mostly from graft donor cells, taken 360 days after TCRalphabeta/CD19-depleted stem cell transplant. These receptors all come from a male patient between 10 and 17 years old who had a stem cell transplant for acute myeloid leukemia, so the T cells may come from the graft donor. Both conserved end residues are part of each CDR3. D genes are given only for firm matches. Only part of the rows carry a size: once, few, many, or a class if the clone is expanded.

CDR3: CASSLVAGANNEQFF
DNA: TGCGCCAGCAGCTTGGTAGCGGGAGCTAACAATGAGCAGTTCTTC
size: many
J: TRBJ2-1
V: TRBV5-1
D: TRBD2

CDR3: CAAQETQYF
DNA: TGTGCCGCACAAGAGACCCAGTACTTC
size: .
J: TRBJ2-5
V: TRBV10-3
D: .

CDR3: CAIGKGLAVEDTQYF
DNA: TGTGCCATCGGGAAAGGACTAGCGGTAGAAGATACGCAGTATTTT
size: many
J: TRBJ2-3
V: TRBV10-3
D: TRBD2

CDR3: CASSWPRVAGANTGELFF
DNA: TGCGCCAGCAGCTGGCCCCGGGTAGCGGGGGCGAACACCGGGGAGCTGTTTTTT
size: few
J: TRBJ2-2
V: TRBV5-1
D: TRBD2

CDR3: CASSRASLAGGTDTQYF
DNA: TGTGCCAGCAGCCGTGCTTCGCTAGCGGGAGGAACAGATACGCAGTATTTT
size: many
J: TRBJ2-3
V: TRBV7-9
D: TRBD2

CDR3: CASSYSNPFSEQYF
DNA: TGTGCCAGCAGTTACTCGAACCCTTTCTCCGAGCAGTACTTC
size: .
J: TRBJ2-7
V: TRBV6-5
D: .

CDR3: CASSYFPVATNEKLFF
DNA: TGTGCCAGCAGTTACTTCCCAGTGGCAACTAATGAAAAACTGTTTTTT
size: .
J: TRBJ1-4
V: TRBV6-5
D: .

CDR3: CASSLATTSGSGNEQFF
DNA: TGTGCCAGCAGCTTAGCTACGACTAGCGGGAGTGGAAATGAGCAGTTCTTC
size: few
J: TRBJ2-1
V: TRBV7-9
D: TRBD2

CDR3: CASSQGIPGGDTEAFF
DNA: TGCGCCAGCAGCCAAGGTATTCCAGGGGGGGACACTGAAGCTTTCTTT
size: .
J: TRBJ1-1
V: TRBV4-3
D: TRBD1

CDR3: CATSDFAWGELFF
DNA: TGTGCCACCAGTGATTTTGCGTGGGGGGAGCTGTTTTTT
size: .
J: TRBJ2-2
V: TRBV24-1
D: .

CDR3: CSVGGQGWALREQYF
DNA: TGCAGCGTTGGGGGACAGGGATGGGCTTTACGTGAGCAGTACTTC
size: few
J: TRBJ2-7
V: TRBV29-1
D: TRBD1

CDR3: CASKEGAGEQYF
DNA: TGTGCCAGCAAGGAGGGCGCGGGCGAGCAGTACTTC
size: many
J: TRBJ2-7
V: TRBV6-6
D: .

CDR3: CAISATTDTQYF
DNA: TGTGCCATCAGTGCCACCACAGATACGCAGTATTTT
size: few
J: TRBJ2-3
V: TRBV10-3
D: .

CDR3: CSASRQGGNEQYF
DNA: TGCAGTGCTAGTCGACAGGGGGGCAACGAGCAGTACTTC
size: few
J: TRBJ2-7
V: TRBV20-1
D: TRBD1

CDR3: CASSLVGGPGYEQYF
DNA: TGTGCCAGCAGCTTGGTGGGAGGGCCGGGGTACGAGCAGTACTTC
size: many
J: TRBJ2-7
V: TRBV7-2
D: TRBD2

CDR3: CASRAGGETQYF
DNA: TGCGCCAGCCGAGCAGGAGGAGAGACCCAGTACTTC
size: many
J: TRBJ2-5
V: TRBV5-1
D: .

CDR3: CASSPGVHEQFF
DNA: TGTGCCAGCAGCCCAGGGGTACACGAGCAGTTCTTC
size: many
J: TRBJ2-1
V: TRBV7-9
D: .

CDR3: CASSVRPEGTVQETQYF
DNA: TGTGCCAGCAGCGTCCGTCCGGAGGGGACGGTCCAAGAGACCCAGTACTTC
size: few
J: TRBJ2-5
V: TRBV9
D: .

CDR3: CSAIGLANTDTQYF
DNA: TGCAGTGCCATTGGACTAGCGAACACAGATACGCAGTATTTT
size: .
J: TRBJ2-3
V: TRBV20-1
D: TRBD2

CDR3: CASSRPQGPRPYEQYF
DNA: TGCGCCAGCAGCAGACCACAGGGTCCGAGGCCCTACGAGCAGTACTTC
size: few
J: TRBJ2-7
V: TRBV5-1
D: .

CDR3: CSGTSGRRKYF
DNA: TGCAGCGGGACTAGCGGGAGGAGGAAGTACTTC
size: .
J: TRBJ2-7
V: TRBV29-1
D: TRBD2

CDR3: CASSQDPWPGQRETQYF
DNA: TGCGCCAGCAGCCAAGATCCTTGGCCGGGACAACGGGAGACCCAGTACTTC
size: .
J: TRBJ2-5
V: TRBV4-3
D: .

CDR3: CASSSAGGPRETQYF
DNA: TGTGCCAGCAGTTCAGCGGGAGGCCCGAGGGAGACCCAGTACTTC
size: few
J: TRBJ2-5
V: TRBV28
D: TRBD2

CDR3: CASSQAGITDTQYF
DNA: TGTGCCAGCAGCCAGGCGGGGATCACAGATACGCAGTATTTT
size: few
J: TRBJ2-3
V: TRBV14
D: .

CDR3: CATSESDRAWVDTQYF
DNA: TGTGCCACCAGTGAATCGGACAGGGCCTGGGTAGATACGCAGTATTTT
size: many
J: TRBJ2-3
V: TRBV24-1
D: TRBD1

CDR3: CASSLADILVEQYF
DNA: TGTGCCAGCAGCTTAGCGGACATCCTAGTCGAGCAGTACTTC
size: few
J: TRBJ2-7
V: TRBV11-1
D: .

CDR3: CSVRPRGNIMRTQYF
DNA: TGCAGCGTTCGCCCCCGGGGGAACATAATGCGGACCCAGTACTTC
size: few
J: TRBJ2-5
V: TRBV29-1
D: .

CDR3: CASSLVSTRDPEAFF
DNA: TGTGCCAGCAGCTTAGTGTCCACAAGGGACCCAGAAGCTTTCTTT
size: many
J: TRBJ1-1
V: TRBV7-8
D: .

CDR3: CASSARDSDQPQHF
DNA: TGTGCCAGCAGCGCCCGGGACAGCGATCAGCCCCAGCATTTT
size: many
J: TRBJ1-5
V: TRBV11-2
D: TRBD1

CDR3: CASSAIYEQFF
DNA: TGTGCCAGCAGTGCAATATATGAGCAGTTCTTC
size: .
J: TRBJ2-1
V: TRBV25-1
D: .

CDR3: CASSYSIATDTQYF
DNA: TGTGCCAGCAGTTACTCGATAGCAACAGATACGCAGTATTTT
size: many
J: TRBJ2-3
V: TRBV6-5
D: .

CDR3: CASSLVAGDFGHNEQFF
DNA: TGCGCCAGCAGCTTGGTAGCAGGGGATTTTGGCCACAATGAGCAGTTCTTC
size: few
J: TRBJ2-1
V: TRBV5-1
D: .

CDR3: CASSVRGGTDTQYF
DNA: TGTGCCAGCAGTGTCAGGGGGGGTACAGATACGCAGTATTTT
size: many
J: TRBJ2-3
V: TRBV28
D: .

CDR3: CASSPHTSSYNSPLHF
DNA: TGTGCCAGCAGTCCTCACACAAGCTCCTATAATTCACCCCTCCACTTT
size: .
J: TRBJ1-6
V: TRBV28
D: .

CDR3: CASRNRERGGTGELFF
DNA: TGTGCCAGCAGGAACAGGGAGCGGGGAGGAACCGGGGAGCTGTTTTTT
size: few
J: TRBJ2-2
V: TRBV27
D: .

CDR3: CASTAASGTYEQYF
DNA: TGCGCCAGCACGGCGGCTAGCGGGACCTACGAGCAGTACTTC
size: few
J: TRBJ2-7
V: TRBV5-1
D: TRBD2

CDR3: CASSQEGIGNQPQHF
DNA: TGTGCCAGCAGCCAAGAGGGGATAGGCAATCAGCCCCAGCATTTT
size: .
J: TRBJ1-5
V: TRBV3-1
D: .

CDR3: CASRGRDRSSYEQYF
DNA: TGTGCCAGCAGGGGCCGGGACCGAAGCTCCTACGAGCAGTACTTC
size: .
J: TRBJ2-7
V: TRBV12-3/TRBV12-4
D: .

CDR3: CSAEKSGANVLTF
DNA: TGCAGTGCCGAAAAATCTGGGGCCAACGTCCTGACTTTC
size: few
J: TRBJ2-6
V: TRBV20-1
D: .

CDR3: CASSVRRIDEQYF
DNA: TGCGCCAGCAGCGTAAGGAGAATAGACGAGCAGTACTTC
size: many
J: TRBJ2-7
V: TRBV5-1
D: .

CDR3: CSVEDQGLAGEANEQFF
DNA: TGCAGCGTTGAAGATCAGGGACTAGCGGGAGAGGCAAATGAGCAGTTCTTC
size: .
J: TRBJ2-1
V: TRBV29-1
D: TRBD2